This TCR beta chain was recorded in a study of Graves' ophthalmopathy and Graves' hyperthyroidism. Study conclusions and caveats: Between ophthalmopathy and stable hyperthyroidism, a 13-signature model drew a separation with approximately 87% sensitivity and roughly 80% specificity.

Lactation, pregnancy, uncontrolled infections and other autoimmune diseases were all grounds for excluding patients. This clonotype was seen repeatedly, ten times or more. Its antigen is as yet unknown. Germline V gene sequence: CDR1 LNHDA, CDR2 SQIVND (reference sequence). The V and J ends lost 6 bases and 4 bases respectively, with 16 bases between them. This CDR3 has 15 amino acids. Amplification of the TCR beta CDR3 regions used RNA transcripts (as template). First-round RT-PCR relied on HTBI primers, and a second-round multiplex PCR came next. TCRdb re-analysed the multiplex PCR reads in MiXCR, keeping a single row per CDR3 protein. Here the sample spans about 25,000 distinct CDR3 sequences, about 50% being singletons.

The rearrangement links TRBV19 to TRBJ2-1, with a weak D call TRBD2 (5 bases). The receptor comes from an adult woman with stable Graves' hyperthyroidism. The sample was peripheral blood. The CDR3 DNA follows: TGTGCCAGTAGGCCGGGGTCCCTGGGGTACAATGAGCAGTTCTTC. This gives the protein CASRPGSLGYNEQFF.